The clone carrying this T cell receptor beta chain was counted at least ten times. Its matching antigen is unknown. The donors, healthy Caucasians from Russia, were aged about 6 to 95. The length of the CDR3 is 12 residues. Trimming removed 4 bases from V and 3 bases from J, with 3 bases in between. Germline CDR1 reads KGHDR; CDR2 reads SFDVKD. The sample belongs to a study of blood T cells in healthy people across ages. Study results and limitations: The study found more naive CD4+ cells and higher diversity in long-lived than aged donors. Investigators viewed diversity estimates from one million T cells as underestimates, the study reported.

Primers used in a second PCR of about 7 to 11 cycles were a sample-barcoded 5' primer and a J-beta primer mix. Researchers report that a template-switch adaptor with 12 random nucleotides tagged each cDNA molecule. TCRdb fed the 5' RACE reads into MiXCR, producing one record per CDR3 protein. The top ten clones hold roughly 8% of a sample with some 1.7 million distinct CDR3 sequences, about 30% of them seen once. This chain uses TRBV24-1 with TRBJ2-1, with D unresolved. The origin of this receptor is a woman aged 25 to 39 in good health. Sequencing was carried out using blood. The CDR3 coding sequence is TGTGCCACCAGTGACTTCTACAATGAGCAGTTCTTC. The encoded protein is CATSDFYNEQFF.